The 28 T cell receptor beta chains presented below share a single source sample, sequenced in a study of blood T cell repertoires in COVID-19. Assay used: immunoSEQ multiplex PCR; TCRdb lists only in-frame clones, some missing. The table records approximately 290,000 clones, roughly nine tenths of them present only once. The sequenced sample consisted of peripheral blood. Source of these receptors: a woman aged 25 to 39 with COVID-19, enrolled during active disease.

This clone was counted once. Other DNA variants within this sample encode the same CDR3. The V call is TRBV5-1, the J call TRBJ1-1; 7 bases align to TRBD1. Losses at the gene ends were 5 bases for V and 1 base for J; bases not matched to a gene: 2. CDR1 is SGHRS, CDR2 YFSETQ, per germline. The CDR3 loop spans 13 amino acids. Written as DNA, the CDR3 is TGCGCCAGCAGTCAGGGGGGGAACACTGAAGCTTTCTTT. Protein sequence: CASSQGGNTEAFF.

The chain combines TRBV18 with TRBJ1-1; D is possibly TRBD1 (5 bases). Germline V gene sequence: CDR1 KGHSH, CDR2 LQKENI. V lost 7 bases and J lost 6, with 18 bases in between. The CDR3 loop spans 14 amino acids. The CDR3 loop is CASLGPSGRAEAFF. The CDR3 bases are TGTGCCAGCTTAGGGCCGTCGGGCAGGGCTGAAGCTTTCTTT.

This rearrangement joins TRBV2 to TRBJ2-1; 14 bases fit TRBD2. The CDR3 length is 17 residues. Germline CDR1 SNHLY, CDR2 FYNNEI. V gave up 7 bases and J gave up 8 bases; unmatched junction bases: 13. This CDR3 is CASKYGTSGSIEDEQFF. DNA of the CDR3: TGTGCCAGCAAGTATGGGACTAGCGGGAGCATCGAAGATGAGCAGTTCTTC. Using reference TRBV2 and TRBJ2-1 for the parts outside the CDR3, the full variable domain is EPEVTQTPSHQVTQMGQEVILRCVPISNHLYFYWYRQILGQKVEFLVSFYNNEISEKSEIFDDQFSVERPDGSNFTLKIRSTKLEDSAMYFCASKYGTSGSIEDEQFFGPGTRLTVL.

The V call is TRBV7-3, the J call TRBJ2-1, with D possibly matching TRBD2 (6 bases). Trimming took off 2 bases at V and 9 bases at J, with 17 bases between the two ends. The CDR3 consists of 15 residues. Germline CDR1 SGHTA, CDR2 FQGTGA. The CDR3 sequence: CASSLSGGTGLEQFF. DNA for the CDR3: TGTGCCAGCAGCTTATCCGGCGGGACTGGTCTTGAGCAGTTCTTC.

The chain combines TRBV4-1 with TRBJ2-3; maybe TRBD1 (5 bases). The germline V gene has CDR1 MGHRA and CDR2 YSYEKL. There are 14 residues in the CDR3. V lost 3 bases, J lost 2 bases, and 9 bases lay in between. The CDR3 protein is CASSQTATTDTQYF. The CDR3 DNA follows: TGCGCCAGCAGCCAGACAGCCACCACAGATACGCAGTATTTT.

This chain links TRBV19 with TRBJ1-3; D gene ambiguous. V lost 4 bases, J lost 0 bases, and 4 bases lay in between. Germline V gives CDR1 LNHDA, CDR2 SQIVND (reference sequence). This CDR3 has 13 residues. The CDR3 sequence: CASSTGSGNTIYF. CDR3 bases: TGTGCCAGTAGTACAGGCTCTGGAAACACCATATATTTT.

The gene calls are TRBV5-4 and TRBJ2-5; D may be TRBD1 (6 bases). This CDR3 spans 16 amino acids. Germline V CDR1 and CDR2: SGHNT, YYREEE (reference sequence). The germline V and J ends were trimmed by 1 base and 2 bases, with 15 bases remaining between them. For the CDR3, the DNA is TGTGCCAGCAGCTTGATGGGGGCCGGGGTTCAAGAGACCCAGTACTTC. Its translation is CASSLMGAGVQETQYF.

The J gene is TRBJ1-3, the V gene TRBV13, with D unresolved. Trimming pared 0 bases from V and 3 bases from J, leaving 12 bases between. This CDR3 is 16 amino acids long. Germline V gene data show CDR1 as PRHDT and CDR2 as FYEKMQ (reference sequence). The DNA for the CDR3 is TGTGCCAGCAGCTTAGGTCCAGGCGCCGATGGAAACACCATATATTTT. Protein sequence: CASSLGPGADGNTIYF.

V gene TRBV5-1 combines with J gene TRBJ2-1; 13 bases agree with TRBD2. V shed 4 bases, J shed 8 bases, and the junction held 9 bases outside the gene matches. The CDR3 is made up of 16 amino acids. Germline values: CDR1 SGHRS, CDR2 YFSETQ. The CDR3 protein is CASSIRTSGGGDEQFF. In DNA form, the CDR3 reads TGCGCCAGCAGCATCCGGACTAGCGGGGGTGGGGATGAGCAGTTCTTC. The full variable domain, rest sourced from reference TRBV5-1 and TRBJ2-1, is KAGVTQTPRYLIKTRGQQVTLSCSPISGHRSVSWYQQTPGQGLQFLFEYFSETQRNKGNFPGRFSGRQFSNSRSEMNVSTLELGDSALYLCASSIRTSGGGDEQFFGPGTRLTVL.

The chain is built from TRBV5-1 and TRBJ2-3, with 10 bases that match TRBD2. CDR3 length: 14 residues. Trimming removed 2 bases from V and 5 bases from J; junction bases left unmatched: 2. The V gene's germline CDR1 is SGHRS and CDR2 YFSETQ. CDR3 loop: CASSFRLAGDTQYF. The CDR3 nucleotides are TGCGCCAGCAGCTTCAGACTAGCGGGAGATACGCAGTATTTT.

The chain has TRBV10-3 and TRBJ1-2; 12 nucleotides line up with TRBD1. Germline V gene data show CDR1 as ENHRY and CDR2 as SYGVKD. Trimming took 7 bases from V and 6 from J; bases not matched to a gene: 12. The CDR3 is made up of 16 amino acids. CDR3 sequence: CAITNLPGQGADGYTF. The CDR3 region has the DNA TGTGCCATCACCAATCTCCCGGGACAGGGGGCGGATGGCTACACCTTC.

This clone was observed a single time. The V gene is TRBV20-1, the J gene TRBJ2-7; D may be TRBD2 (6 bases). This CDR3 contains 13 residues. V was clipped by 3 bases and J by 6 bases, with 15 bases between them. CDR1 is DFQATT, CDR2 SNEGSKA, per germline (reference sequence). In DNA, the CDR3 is TGCAGTGCTAGTACGGGAGTTTGGAGCGAGCAGTACTTC. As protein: CSASTGVWSEQYF.

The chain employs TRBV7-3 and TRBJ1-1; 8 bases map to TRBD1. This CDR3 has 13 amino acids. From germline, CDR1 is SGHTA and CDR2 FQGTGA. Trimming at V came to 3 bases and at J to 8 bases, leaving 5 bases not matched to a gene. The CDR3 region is CASSLAGTGEAFF. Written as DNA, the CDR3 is TGTGCCAGCAGCTTGGCCGGGACAGGAGAAGCTTTCTTT.

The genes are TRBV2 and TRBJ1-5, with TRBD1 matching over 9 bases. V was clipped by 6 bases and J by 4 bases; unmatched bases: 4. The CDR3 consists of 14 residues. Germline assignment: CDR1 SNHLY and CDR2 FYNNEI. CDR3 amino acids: CASSTQGANQPQHF. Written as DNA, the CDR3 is TGTGCCAGCAGCACACAGGGGGCGAATCAGCCCCAGCATTTT.

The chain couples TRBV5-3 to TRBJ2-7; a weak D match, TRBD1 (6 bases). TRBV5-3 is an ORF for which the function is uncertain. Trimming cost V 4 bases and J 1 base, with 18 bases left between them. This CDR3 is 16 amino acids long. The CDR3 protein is CARSQKDRTDSYEQYF. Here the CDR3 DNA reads TGTGCCAGAAGCCAGAAAGACCGGACAGATTCCTACGAGCAGTACTTC.

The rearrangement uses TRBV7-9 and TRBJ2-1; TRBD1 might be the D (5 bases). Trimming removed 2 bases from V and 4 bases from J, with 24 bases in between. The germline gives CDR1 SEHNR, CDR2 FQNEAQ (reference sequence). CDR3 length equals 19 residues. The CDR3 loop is CASSLPFQPPGIGYNEQFF. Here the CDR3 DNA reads TGTGCCAGCAGCTTACCGTTCCAGCCTCCAGGGATCGGGTACAATGAGCAGTTCTTC.

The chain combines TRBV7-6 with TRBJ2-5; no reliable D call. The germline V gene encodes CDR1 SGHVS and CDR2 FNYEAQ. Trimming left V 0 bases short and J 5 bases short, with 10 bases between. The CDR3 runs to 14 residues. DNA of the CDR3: TGTGCCAGCAGCTTAGCATCAACGGTGGAGACCCAGTACTTC. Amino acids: CASSLASTVETQYF. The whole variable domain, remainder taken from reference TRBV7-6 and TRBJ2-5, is GAGVSQSPRYKVTKRGQDVALRCDPISGHVSLYWYRQALGQGPEFLTYFNYEAQQDKSGLPNDRFSAERPEGSISTLTIQRTEQRDSAMYRCASSLASTVETQYFGPGTRLLVL.

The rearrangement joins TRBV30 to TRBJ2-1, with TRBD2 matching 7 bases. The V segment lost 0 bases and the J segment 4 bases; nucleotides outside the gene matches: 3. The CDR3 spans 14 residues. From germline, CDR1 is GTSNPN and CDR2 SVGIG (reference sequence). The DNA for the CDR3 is TGTGCCTGGAGTGTTGGAGCGGGGTACAATGAGCAGTTCTTC. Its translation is CAWSVGAGYNEQFF.

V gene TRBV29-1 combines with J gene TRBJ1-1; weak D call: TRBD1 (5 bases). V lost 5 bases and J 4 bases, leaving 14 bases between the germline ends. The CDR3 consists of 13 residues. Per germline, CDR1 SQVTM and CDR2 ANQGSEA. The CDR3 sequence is CSVRPLGGTEAFF. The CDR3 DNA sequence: TGCAGCGTTCGGCCCTTGGGGGGCACTGAAGCTTTCTTT. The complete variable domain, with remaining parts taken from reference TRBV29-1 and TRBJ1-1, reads SAVISQKPSRDICQRGTSLTIQCQVDSQVTMMFWYRQQPGQSLTLIATANQGSEATYESGFVIDKFPISRPNLTFSTLTVSNMSPEDSSIYLCSVRPLGGTEAFFGQGTRLTVV.

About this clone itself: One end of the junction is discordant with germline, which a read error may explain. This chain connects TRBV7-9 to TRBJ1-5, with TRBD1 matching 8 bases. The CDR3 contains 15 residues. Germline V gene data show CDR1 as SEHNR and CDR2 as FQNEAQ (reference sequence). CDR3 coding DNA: TGTGCCAGCAGCTTGGAAGGACAGGGCAAGCAGCCCCAGCATTTT. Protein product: CASSLEGQGKQPQHF.

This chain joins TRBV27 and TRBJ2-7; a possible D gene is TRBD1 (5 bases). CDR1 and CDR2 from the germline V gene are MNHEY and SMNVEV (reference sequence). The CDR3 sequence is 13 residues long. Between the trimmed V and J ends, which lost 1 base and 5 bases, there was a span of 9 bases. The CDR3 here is CASSLWQGDEQYF. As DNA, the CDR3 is TGTGCCAGCAGTTTATGGCAGGGCGACGAGCAGTACTTC.

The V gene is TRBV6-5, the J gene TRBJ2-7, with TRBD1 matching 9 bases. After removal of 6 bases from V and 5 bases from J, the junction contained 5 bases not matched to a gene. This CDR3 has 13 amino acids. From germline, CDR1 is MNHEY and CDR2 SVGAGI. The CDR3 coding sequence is TGTGCCAGCAGCCGGGACAGGGCCCACGAGCAGTACTTC. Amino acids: CASSRDRAHEQYF.

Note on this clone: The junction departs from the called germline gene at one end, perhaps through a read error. In DNA, the CDR3 is TGTGCCAGCAGTTACTATGGGCAGGGGGCTAAGGAAAAACTGTTTTTT. Translation gives CASSYYGQGAKEKLFF. This chain links TRBV6-6 with TRBJ1-4, with 8 bases that match TRBD1. The CDR3 length is 16 residues. The germline gives CDR1 MNHNY, CDR2 SVGAGI (reference sequence).

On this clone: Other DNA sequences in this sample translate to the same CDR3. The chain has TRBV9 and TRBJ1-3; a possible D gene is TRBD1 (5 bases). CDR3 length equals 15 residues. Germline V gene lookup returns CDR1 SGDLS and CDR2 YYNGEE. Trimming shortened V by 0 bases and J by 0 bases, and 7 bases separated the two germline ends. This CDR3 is CASSVGGVSGNTIYF. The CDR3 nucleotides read TGTGCCAGCAGCGTAGGGGGCGTCTCTGGAAACACCATATATTTT.

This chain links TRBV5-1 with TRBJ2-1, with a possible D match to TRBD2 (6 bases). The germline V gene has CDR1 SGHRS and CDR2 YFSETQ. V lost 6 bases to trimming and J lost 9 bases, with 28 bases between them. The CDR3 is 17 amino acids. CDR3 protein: CASTLLGGTHSGSEQFF. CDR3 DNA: TGCGCCAGCACTCTCTTGGGGGGAACACACTCGGGCAGTGAGCAGTTCTTC.

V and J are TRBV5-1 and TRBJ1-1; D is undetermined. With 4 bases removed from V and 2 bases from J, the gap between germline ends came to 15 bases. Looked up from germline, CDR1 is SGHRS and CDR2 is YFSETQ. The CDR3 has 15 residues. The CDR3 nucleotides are TGCGCCAGCAGCCCTGGTTCACAGCCCAACACTGAAGCTTTCTTT. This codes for CASSPGSQPNTEAFF. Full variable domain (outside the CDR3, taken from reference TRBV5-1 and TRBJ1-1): KAGVTQTPRYLIKTRGQQVTLSCSPISGHRSVSWYQQTPGQGLQFLFEYFSETQRNKGNFPGRFSGRQFSNSRSEMNVSTLELGDSALYLCASSPGSQPNTEAFFGQGTRLTVV.

The CDR3 region has the DNA TGTGCCAGCAGCTCAGCCCCACTAGCGAATCGTAATGAGCAGTTCTTC. This sequence encodes CASSSAPLANRNEQFF. The rearrangement joins TRBV7-2 to TRBJ2-1; TRBD2 aligns across 7 bases. The germline V gene encodes CDR1 SGHTA and CDR2 FQGNSA. With 4 bases clipped from V and 7 bases from J, the junction kept 13 bases outside the gene matches. This CDR3 is built from 16 residues. Together with reference TRBV7-2 and TRBJ2-1, the CDR3 gives the full variable domain: GAGVSQSPSNKVTEKGKDVELRCDPISGHTALYWYRQSLGQGLEFLIYFQGNSAPDKSGLPSDRFSAERTGGSVSTLTIQRTQQEDSAVYLCASSSAPLANRNEQFFGPGTRLTVL.

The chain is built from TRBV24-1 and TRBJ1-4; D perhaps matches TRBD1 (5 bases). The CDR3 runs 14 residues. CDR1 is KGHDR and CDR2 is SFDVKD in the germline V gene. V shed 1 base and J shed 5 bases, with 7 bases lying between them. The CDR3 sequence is CATSDLRQNEKLFF. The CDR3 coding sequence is TGTGCCACCAGTGATTTACGACAGAATGAAAAACTGTTTTTT.